Here is one T cell receptor beta chain with its context. Its antigen is currently unknown. In the PCR, 60 Vbeta and 13 Jbeta primers were used. Generated by immunoSEQ multiplex PCR, the TCRdb table keeps only in-frame clones and is missing some. The sample has around 180,000 clones; around 83% are singletons. The data were taken from a study of cytomegalovirus exposure and HLA in healthy donors. Study results and limitations: Rates of TCR association differed by HLA locus in a later analysis, with DRB1 highest and HLA-C lowest. In an earlier analysis, most TCR beta V segments were productive about 87% or about 30% of the time.

CDR3 length: 18 amino acids. V was clipped by 4 bases and J by 5 bases; unmatched bases: 17. Germline lookup yields CDR1 SGHRS and CDR2 YFSETQ. The sequence came from a girl aged 2-10 years in good health and CMV-seropositive. Sequencing was performed on PBMCs. V and J are TRBV5-1 and TRBJ2-2, with 7 bases identical to TRBD1. The CDR3 is CASSLGATGRVDTGELFF. The CDR3 coding sequence is TGCGCCAGCAGCCTAGGGGCGACAGGGCGGGTAGATACCGGGGAGCTGTTTTTT. Together with reference TRBV5-1 and TRBJ2-2, the CDR3 gives the full variable domain: KAGVTQTPRYLIKTRGQQVTLSCSPISGHRSVSWYQQTPGQGLQFLFEYFSETQRNKGNFPGRFSGRQFSNSRSEMNVSTLELGDSALYLCASSLGATGRVDTGELFFGEGSRLTVL.